The sequence of this T cell receptor beta chain was determined in a study of blood T cell repertoires in COVID-19. Study-level information: PBMCs, B-cell-depleted T cells, or T cells were the source of the cDNA or gDNA that made up the material.

Per the original data handling: Reference gene primer amplification yielded estimated nucleated cell counts. Some clones are missing from TCRdb's copy, which holds only in-frame ones; the method was immunoSEQ multiplex PCR. Clonal size and the V and J genes are those of that table, whereas D and trimming came from the DNA. The sample contains some 290,000 clones, 80% to 90% of which appear only once. The trim removed 7 bases at V and 5 bases at J, leaving 15 bases unmatched. Germline V lookup: CDR1 SGHVS, CDR2 FQNEAQ. This CDR3 contains 17 residues. The receptor was isolated from a woman aged 25 to 39 with COVID-19, enrolled during active disease. V and J are TRBV7-8 and TRBJ2-2; 8 bases align to TRBD1. The sample taken for sequencing was peripheral blood. CDR3 loop: CASTRHRVRQGTGELFF. The CDR3 DNA reads as TGTGCCAGCACCCGTCATCGGGTTAGACAGGGGACCGGGGAGCTGTTTTTT.